Included here is one T cell receptor beta chain sequence, with context. Germline V gives CDR1 SGDLS, CDR2 YYNGEE. This CDR3 is 15 amino acids long. V dropped 4 bases and J dropped 4; count of bases not matched to a gene: 8. The PCR made use of 60 Vbeta and 13 Jbeta primers. Clones were read by immunoSEQ multiplex PCR, and TCRdb kept only the in-frame ones, dropping some. The profile shows about 98,000 clones, 80% to 85% of them singletons. This sample stems from a study of cytomegalovirus exposure and HLA in healthy donors. Study background: Prior work identified more than 90 million unique TCR beta sequences in around 170 million T cells.

This TCR derives from a man aged 35 to 55 in good health and CMV-seronegative. The V call is TRBV9, the J call TRBJ2-5; 9 bases fit TRBD1. Sequenced sample: PBMCs. CDR3 sequence: CASSIRQGGVETQYF. The CDR3 DNA reads TGTGCCAGCAGCATCAGACAGGGGGGGGTAGAGACCCAGTACTTC.